A selection of T cell receptor beta chains follows, all from one sample in a study of T cell changes during pregnancy in multiple sclerosis. Clones were sequenced by immunoSEQ multiplex PCR, and TCRdb holds only the in-frame ones, with some missing. The sample yields 50,000 to 75,000 clones, about nine tenths seen once. Sequences were derived from peripheral blood, sampled in the first trimester of pregnancy. The source is a female donor in good health, enrolled as a control in a pregnancy study. The CDR3 runs from the conserved cysteine through the conserved F or W. The D gene is left open where the match is weak. Clone size is not always given. Where it is, it says once, few, many or a class for expanded clones.

J: TRBJ2-1; V: TRBV25-1; D: -; size: -; DNA: TGTGCCAGCAGTGAAGTCAGGGGTCCGTTCTCCTACAATGAGCAGTTCTTC; CDR3: CASSEVRGPFSYNEQFF
J: TRBJ1-1; V: TRBV19; D: -; size: -; DNA: TGTGCCAGTACCGAGACAGAAGTGAACACTGAAGCTTTCTTT; CDR3: CASTETEVNTEAFF
J: TRBJ1-1; V: TRBV5-4; D: TRBD1; size: once; DNA: TGTGCCAGCAGCTTGCCAGGGGGCGTTTGGGGCACTGAAGCTTTCTTT; CDR3: CASSLPGGVWGTEAFF
J: TRBJ2-3; V: TRBV10-1; D: TRBD2; size: -; DNA: TGCGCCGGACAAAGGCGGGAGAGGTCAGATACGCAGTATTTT; CDR3: CAGQRRERSDTQYF
J: TRBJ2-5; V: TRBV5-4; D: -; size: -; DNA: TGTGCCAGCAGCTTGGGTCGGGAGACCCAGTACTTC; CDR3: CASSLGRETQYF
J: TRBJ2-1; V: TRBV7-2; D: TRBD2; size: once; DNA: TGTGCCAGCAGCTTCGATACGGGACTAGGCAACAATGAGCAGTTCTTC; CDR3: CASSFDTGLGNNEQFF
J: TRBJ2-7; V: TRBV4-1; D: TRBD1; size: few; DNA: TGCGCCAGCAGCCAAAGGACAGGTTACGAGCAGTACTTC; CDR3: CASSQRTGYEQYF
J: TRBJ1-1; V: TRBV12-5; D: -; size: -; DNA: TGTGCTAGTGGTTCCCTGTCGGGGACTGAAGCTTTCTTT; CDR3: CASGSLSGTEAFF
J: TRBJ1-2; V: TRBV6-7; D: TRBD1; size: few; DNA: TGTGCCAGCAGTACGCCCGGGACAGGGACGGATGGCTACACCTTC; CDR3: CASSTPGTGTDGYTF
J: TRBJ1-5; V: TRBV12-5; D: TRBD1; size: few; DNA: TGTGCTAGTGGCTCCGGACAGGTCAATCAGCCCCAGCATTTT; CDR3: CASGSGQVNQPQHF
J: TRBJ1-4; V: TRBV9; D: TRBD1; size: -; DNA: TGTGCCAGCAGCGAGGACAGGGCTGGGGAAAAACTGTTTTTT; CDR3: CASSEDRAGEKLFF
J: TRBJ2-1; V: TRBV7-9; D: TRBD1; size: -; DNA: TGTGCCAGCAGCTTGACAGGGAATCCCTACAATGAGCAGTTCTTC; CDR3: CASSLTGNPYNEQFF
J: TRBJ2-2; V: TRBV15; D: -; size: -; DNA: TGTGCCACCAGCAGAGATTTCGGACAGATGAACACCGGGGAGCTGTTTTTT; CDR3: CATSRDFGQMNTGELFF
J: TRBJ1-2; V: TRBV9; D: -; size: -; DNA: TGTGCCAGCAGCTCCTCTTCAGTACCAGGCTACACCTTC; CDR3: CASSSSSVPGYTF
J: TRBJ2-7; V: TRBV7-9; D: TRBD2; size: -; DNA: TGTGCCAGCAGCTTTCGGGCTAGCGGGGGGCCCCTCCAATACGAGCAGTACTTC; CDR3: CASSFRASGGPLQYEQYF
J: TRBJ2-7; V: TRBV14; D: -; size: -; DNA: TGTGCCAGCAGCCAAGACACAGGAAAGTCCTACGAGCAGTACTTC; CDR3: CASSQDTGKSYEQYF
J: TRBJ2-2; V: TRBV7-7; D: -; size: -; DNA: TGTGCCAGCACCTCTAGCCCGAACACCGGGGAGCTGTTTTTT; CDR3: CASTSSPNTGELFF